This T cell receptor (beta chain) was observed in a study of identical twins. Study conclusions and caveats: It was out-of-frame TCR alpha sharing in monozygotic twins that models underestimated.

TCRdb processed the 5' RACE reads anew with MiXCR; each CDR3 protein has one entry. The profile covers about 890,000 distinct CDR3 sequences, with 9% to 15% appearing a single time and around 1.6% taken by the ten largest. CDR1 and CDR2 (germline): SGHVS, FQNEAQ. V was shortened by 5 bases and J by 2 bases, with 12 bases between the two germline ends. The CDR3 is made up of 14 amino acids. This clonotype has only a few counts. Antigen specificity is unknown. Every donor was a healthy Caucasian. The sample was also reused in another study, on yellow fever vaccine responses in identical twins.

The TCR sequence derives from a woman younger than 35 in good health. The rearrangement joins TRBV7-8 to TRBJ1-1; no clear D gene. Sequencing used PBMCs. The CDR3 DNA reads as TGTGCCAGCAGCCGAAACTCGGTTAACACTGAAGCTTTCTTT. It yields the protein CASSRNSVNTEAFF.